This T cell receptor (beta chain) was obtained from a study of CD4 T cells in relation to SARS-CoV-2 and coronaviruses. Before the COVID-19 pandemic, during about 2011-2019, CD4+ T cells were taken from unexposed donors. The cells were cultured for under twelve days before CD4+ T cells were isolated. A note on this clone: Its target is not known.

The CDR3 sequence is 12 residues long. Trimming removed 4 bases at V and 6 bases at J, with 7 bases between. The germline gives CDR1 SEHNR, CDR2 FQNEAQ (reference sequence). The data were produced by immunoSEQ multiplex PCR, yet TCRdb's version contains in-frame clones alone and is incomplete. This sample yields 25,000 to 30,000 clones, of which 74% are seen a single time; 20% to 25% belongs to the top ten. Findings of the study overall: Pre-pandemic and post-infection samples never came from the same donor.

The receptor was derived from a human donor in good health. This chain uses TRBV7-9 with TRBJ2-1; D is possibly TRBD1 or TRBD2 (5 bases each). Sequences were obtained from CD4+ T cells from PBMCs, cultured in vitro. In DNA, the CDR3 is TGTGCCAGCAGCTGGGACCGCAATGAGCAGTTCTTC. Translated, it gives CASSWDRNEQFF.